One T cell receptor (beta chain) is described in this entry. Its antigen is unidentified. Germline V gene data show CDR1 as LGHNA and CDR2 as YSLEER. This CDR3 contains 15 residues. Between the trimmed V and J ends, which lost 3 bases and 8 bases, there was a span of 17 bases. This record belongs to a study of molecular identifiers for immune sequencing clone quantification. Overall study findings and caveats: Investigators reportedly could detect spiked Jurkat TCR RNA from one cell among some 940,000 naive cells.

Based on a CD8+CD4-CCR7+CD45RA+ profile, naive CD8 T cells were sorted. TCRdb reprocessed the PCR reads via MiXCR and lists one record per CDR3 protein. The sample lists some 590,000 distinct CDR3 sequences; 25% were seen once. The sequenced sample consisted of naive CD8+ T cells from blood, with Jurkat cell RNA spiked in. Subset denoted: FACS-sorted CD8+CD4-CCR7+CD45RA+ naive T cells. The TCR comes from a human donor in good health. Some libraries in this study had Jurkat cell RNA spiked in. The V and J genes are TRBV4-3 and TRBJ2-1; weak D call: TRBD2 (6 bases). CDR3 protein: CASSQAGTLTHEQFF. The CDR3 DNA reads TGCGCCAGCAGCCAGGCCGGGACTTTGACCCATGAGCAGTTCTTC.